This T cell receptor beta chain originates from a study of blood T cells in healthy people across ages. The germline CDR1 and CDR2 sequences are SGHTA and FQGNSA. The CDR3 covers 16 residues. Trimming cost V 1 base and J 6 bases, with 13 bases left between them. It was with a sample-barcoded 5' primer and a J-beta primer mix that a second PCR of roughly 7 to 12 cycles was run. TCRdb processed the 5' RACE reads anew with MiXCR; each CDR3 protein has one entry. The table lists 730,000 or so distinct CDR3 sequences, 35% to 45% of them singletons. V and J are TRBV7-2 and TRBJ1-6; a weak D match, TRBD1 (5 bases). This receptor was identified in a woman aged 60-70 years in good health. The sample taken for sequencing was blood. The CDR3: CASSLVWGVGNSPLHF. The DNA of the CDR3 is TGTGCCAGCAGCTTAGTGTGGGGGGTTGGTAATTCACCCCTCCACTTT.